The 32 T cell receptor beta chains reported below all come from one sample, sequenced in a study of cytomegalovirus exposure and HLA in healthy donors. The primer mix had 60 Vbeta and 13 Jbeta primers. TCRdb's copy holds only in-frame clones and misses some; the assay was immunoSEQ multiplex PCR. This table holds 80,000 or so clones, roughly 60% found once. Sequencing was carried out using PBMCs. These receptors all come from a young man in good health and CMV-seropositive.

The chain couples TRBV7-7 to TRBJ2-5; TRBD1 aligns across 10 bases. In germline, CDR1 is SSHAT, CDR2 FNYEAQ (reference sequence). The V segment lost 6 bases and the J segment 5 bases; nucleotides outside the gene matches: 3. CDR3 size: 13 residues. DNA of the CDR3: TGTGCCAGCAGTTCGGACAGGGGGGAGACCCAGTACTTC. Its protein product is CASSSDRGETQYF.

The V gene is TRBV27, the J gene TRBJ2-5, with D possibly TRBD1 on 6 matching bases. The CDR3 is 16 residues long. Between the trimmed V and J ends, which lost 5 bases and 1 base, there was a span of 17 bases. Germline assignment: CDR1 MNHEY and CDR2 SMNVEV (reference sequence). CDR3 loop: CASSVGTGTSQETQYF. CDR3 bases: TGTGCCAGCAGTGTTGGAACCGGGACATCCCAAGAGACCCAGTACTTC.

This chain links TRBV7-8 with TRBJ2-4; the match to TRBD2 covers 8 bases. Per germline, CDR1 SGHVS and CDR2 FQNEAQ. The CDR3 loop spans 13 amino acids. V was pared by 6 bases and J by 8 bases, with 6 bases of the junction left unmatched. CDR3 sequence: CASRAGARDIQYF. In DNA form, the CDR3 reads TGTGCCAGCAGAGCGGGGGCGAGGGACATTCAGTACTTC. Variable domain in full (rest from reference TRBV7-8 and TRBJ2-4): GAGVSQSPRYKVAKRGQDVALRCDPISGHVSLFWYQQALGQGPEFLTYFQNEAQLDKSGLPSDRFFAERPEGSVSTLKIQRTQQEDSAVYLCASRAGARDIQYFGAGTRLSVL.

This clone was seen just once. The genes are TRBV13 and TRBJ1-2; D remains ambiguous. V shed 0 bases and J shed 5 bases, with 10 bases lying between them. This CDR3 is built from 14 residues. CDR1 and CDR2 (germline): PRHDT, FYEKMQ (reference sequence). DNA of the CDR3: TGTGCCAGCAGCTTAGGGCAGGAACCTTATGGCTACACCTTC. The encoded protein is CASSLGQEPYGYTF.

This chain connects TRBV19 to TRBJ2-1; 10 nucleotides match TRBD2. Germline CDR1 and CDR2: LNHDA and SQIVND (reference sequence). Losses at the gene ends were 5 bases for V and 6 bases for J; bases not matched to a gene: 7. The CDR3 contains 15 residues. CDR3 nucleotides: TGTGCCAGTAGTCGGCTAGCGGGAGACGGCAATGAGCAGTTCTTC. Residues: CASSRLAGDGNEQFF.

The chain is built from TRBV5-1 and TRBJ2-2; 12 bases are a match to TRBD2. Unmatched junction bases numbered 3, after V lost 3 bases and J lost 6 bases. CDR3 size: 15 residues. Germline loops: CDR1 SGHRS, CDR2 YFSETQ. CDR3 sequence reads: CASSSLAGGPGELFF. As DNA, the CDR3 is TGCGCCAGCAGCTCACTAGCGGGGGGACCCGGGGAGCTGTTTTTT.

The chain combines TRBV4-2 with TRBJ2-7, with TRBD1 identical over 8 bases. The trim removed 1 base at V and 4 bases at J, leaving 6 bases unmatched. The germline V gene has CDR1 LGHNA and CDR2 YNFKEQ. This CDR3 is built from 15 residues. The CDR3 sequence: CASSQVRTGKYEQYF. The CDR3 nucleotides are TGTGCCAGCAGCCAAGTGCGGACAGGGAAGTACGAGCAGTACTTC.

This clone was seen a few times. The chain carries TRBV2 and TRBJ1-2, with D maybe TRBD1 (6 bases). V lost 1 base, J lost 4 bases, and 13 bases lay in between. Per the germline V gene, CDR1 is SNHLY and CDR2 is FYNNEI. The CDR3 is 15 amino acids. The CDR3 DNA sequence: TGTGCCAGCAGTGAAGATCAGGGGCTCGGCTATGGCTACACCTTC. Translation gives CASSEDQGLGYGYTF.

This clone has a handful of counts. J is TRBJ1-6 and V is TRBV28; TRBD1 is a possible D gene (6 bases). Trimming took 8 bases from V and 9 from J, leaving 14 bases between them. The germline V gene encodes CDR1 MDHEN and CDR2 SYDVKM. There are 13 residues in the CDR3. CDR3 sequence: CASWNRVSSPLHF. CDR3 coding DNA: TGTGCCAGCTGGAACAGGGTTAGTTCACCCCTCCACTTT.

The chain recombines TRBV14 with TRBJ2-1, with 9 bases lining up with TRBD1. The CDR3 covers 14 residues. Per germline, CDR1 SGHDN and CDR2 FVKESK. Losses at the gene ends were 6 bases for V and 9 bases for J; bases not matched to a gene: 9. Here the CDR3 DNA reads TGTGCCAGCAGTCCCCCGGGACAGGGACGTGAGCAGTTCTTC. Protein sequence: CASSPPGQGREQFF.

The chain uses TRBV19 and TRBJ1-2; unclear D gene. Trimming pared 9 bases from V and 2 bases from J, leaving 19 bases between. The CDR3 runs to 15 residues. Looked up from germline, CDR1 is LNHDA and CDR2 is SQIVND (reference sequence). The CDR3 spells CASRASGGVNYGYTF. The CDR3 DNA reads TGTGCCAGCCGCGCCTCGGGAGGAGTAAACTATGGCTACACCTTC.

This clone was recorded a few times. This chain joins TRBV5-6 and TRBJ2-3; TRBD2 is a possible D gene (6 bases). Trimming removed 4 bases at V and 0 bases at J, with 12 bases between. CDR1 and CDR2 from the germline V gene are SGHDT and YYEEEE. The CDR3 length is 15 residues. The CDR3 is CASSRGLSSTDTQYF. In DNA form, the CDR3 reads TGTGCCAGCAGCCGGGGACTTTCTAGCACAGATACGCAGTATTTT.

The chain has TRBV5-4 and TRBJ1-2; TRBD1 is a possible D gene (5 bases). Between the trimmed V and J ends, which lost 7 bases and 8 bases, there was a span of 18 bases. CDR3 length: 13 residues. Germline CDR1 reads SGHNT; CDR2 reads YYREEE (reference sequence). The CDR3 coding sequence is TGTGCCAGCGGGGGGACGGCAAAAGGCGGCTACACCTTC. Amino acids: CASGGTAKGGYTF.

The V call is TRBV28, the J call TRBJ2-2; no definite D call. The CDR3 is 13 amino acids. Germline assignment: CDR1 MDHEN and CDR2 SYDVKM. V lost 7 bases, J lost 3 bases, and 9 bases lay in between. CDR3 protein: CASKTTYTGELFF. Here the CDR3 DNA reads TGTGCCAGCAAAACTACCTACACCGGGGAGCTGTTTTTT.

V and J are TRBV19 and TRBJ2-1, with 10 bases lining up with TRBD1. This CDR3 contains 13 residues. The germline V gene encodes CDR1 LNHDA and CDR2 SQIVND (reference sequence). V was pared by 11 bases and J by 7 bases, with 8 bases of the junction left unmatched. The CDR3 sequence is CAARQGAINEQFF. CDR3 nucleotide sequence: TGTGCCGCGAGACAGGGGGCGATTAATGAGCAGTTCTTC.

The sample holds a few counts of this clone. The rearrangement uses TRBV18 and TRBJ1-5, with TRBD1 as a possible D gene (6 bases). The V and J ends lost 1 base and 5 bases respectively, with 12 bases between them. This CDR3 spans 15 amino acids. Germline V gives CDR1 KGHSH, CDR2 LQKENI. The CDR3: CASSPQDSPYQPQHF. CDR3 coding DNA: TGTGCCAGCTCACCACAGGACAGTCCCTATCAGCCCCAGCATTTT.

J is TRBJ2-7 and V is TRBV19; weak D call: TRBD1 (6 bases). Trimming stripped 5 bases from V and 3 bases from J, with 20 bases between. This CDR3 has 16 amino acids. The germline V gene encodes CDR1 LNHDA and CDR2 SQIVND (reference sequence). CDR3 nucleotides: TGTGCCAGTAGTTCCCGGGACACCTTGAAGGTCTACGAGCAGTACTTC. Its translation is CASSSRDTLKVYEQYF.

This clone was seen more than once but under ten times. The chain uses TRBV11-3 and TRBJ2-3; TRBD2 aligns across 13 bases. V gave up 2 bases and J gave up 1 base; unmatched junction bases: 9. Germline CDR1 and CDR2: SGHNT and YENEEA. This CDR3 comprises 19 residues. CDR3 region: CASSLTWTSGRIGTDTQYF. The CDR3 DNA follows: TGTGCCAGCAGCTTAACATGGACTAGCGGGAGAATTGGCACAGATACGCAGTATTTT.

The rearrangement uses TRBV19 and TRBJ1-3; possibly TRBD1 for D (5 bases). Trimming shortened V by 7 bases and J by 4 bases, and 11 bases separated the two germline ends. CDR3 size: 13 residues. Germline V gene sequence: CDR1 LNHDA, CDR2 SQIVND (reference sequence). The CDR3 spells CASTQGAGNTIYF. Written as DNA, the CDR3 is TGTGCCAGTACCCAAGGGGCGGGAAACACCATATATTTT.

The chain links TRBV7-2 to TRBJ2-7; no clear D gene. Trimming pared 4 bases from V and 3 bases from J, leaving 13 bases between. CDR1 SGHTA and CDR2 FQGNSA come from the germline V gene. The CDR3 has 14 amino acids. The chain's CDR3 is CASSSVGVLYEQYF. CDR3 DNA: TGTGCCAGCAGCTCGGTCGGAGTTCTCTACGAGCAGTACTTC.

Only one count was recorded for this clone. The chain carries TRBV10-1 and TRBJ2-7; D is ambiguous. V was clipped by 2 bases and J by 1 base, with 12 bases between them. The length of the CDR3 is 15 residues. Germline CDR1 reads WNHNN; CDR2 reads SYGVQD (reference sequence). The CDR3 sequence: CASSETPGSSYEQYF. As DNA, the CDR3 is TGCGCCAGCAGTGAGACCCCCGGGTCGTCCTACGAGCAGTACTTC.

The gene calls are TRBV9 and TRBJ2-7; no clear D gene. Germline assignment: CDR1 SGDLS and CDR2 YYNGEE. The CDR3 extends over 13 amino acids. Trimming removed 0 bases at V and 4 bases at J, with 8 bases between. In nucleotides, the CDR3 is TGTGCCAGCAGCGTAGAACCCAGGTACGAGCAGTACTTC. This codes for CASSVEPRYEQYF.

This chain uses TRBV6-5 with TRBJ2-7, with TRBD1 matching over 8 bases. Germline V CDR1 and CDR2: MNHEY, SVGAGI. This CDR3 has 16 amino acids. The V and J ends lost 0 bases and 3 bases, in that order; junction bases with no gene match: 7. CDR3 coding DNA: TGTGCCAGCAGTTACTCGAGGACAGGGAGGTTCTACGAGCAGTACTTC. Its translation: CASSYSRTGRFYEQYF.

There are a few counts of this clone. The V gene is TRBV6-5, the J gene TRBJ1-5; D gene ambiguous. Germline CDR1 MNHEY, CDR2 SVGAGI. Deletions cut 2 bases from V and 3 bases from J, with 8 bases between. CDR3 length: 14 residues. CDR3 sequence reads: CASSYDKANQPQHF. CDR3 nucleotides: TGTGCCAGCAGTTACGACAAGGCCAATCAGCCCCAGCATTTT.

The gene calls are TRBV4-1 and TRBJ2-7; 9 positions match TRBD2. V lost 1 base and J lost 6; bases outside the gene matches: 13. This CDR3 spans 17 amino acids. In germline, CDR1 is MGHRA, CDR2 YSYEKL. CDR3 DNA: TGCGCCAGCAGCCAAGGAGGGGTAGGCGGGGGGGCGATCGAGCAGTACTTC. Residues: CASSQGGVGGGAIEQYF.

This clone was found a few times. The chain combines TRBV11-2 with TRBJ1-5; D remains ambiguous. Looked up from germline, CDR1 is SGHAT and CDR2 is FQNNGV. V was pared by 4 bases and J by 0 bases, with 7 bases between. The CDR3 spans 14 residues. CDR3 residues: CASSSGFSNQPQHF. CDR3 DNA sequence: TGTGCCAGCAGCTCCGGGTTTAGCAATCAGCCCCAGCATTTT.

The genes are TRBV10-3 and TRBJ1-6; D may be TRBD1 (5 bases). The germline V gene has CDR1 ENHRY and CDR2 SYGVKD. This CDR3 has 14 residues. Deletions cut 7 bases from V and 7 bases from J, with 14 bases between. CDR3 in DNA: TGTGCCATCAATCCGGGACTCTTGAATTCACCCCTCCACTTT. Protein: CAINPGLLNSPLHF.

The V and J genes are TRBV4-1 and TRBJ1-5; no reliable D call. With 3 bases removed from V and 5 bases from J, the gap between germline ends came to 11 bases. The germline V gene has CDR1 MGHRA and CDR2 YSYEKL. There are 14 residues in the CDR3. The CDR3 sequence is CASSQSGTHQPQHF. In DNA form, the CDR3 reads TGCGCCAGCAGCCAGTCAGGTACCCATCAGCCCCAGCATTTT.

The chain recombines TRBV29-1 with TRBJ2-1; D possibly corresponds to TRBD2 (5 bases). This CDR3 comprises 11 residues. The V gene lost 2 bases and the J gene lost 7 bases, with 6 bases spanning the gap. CDR1 is SQVTM and CDR2 is ANQGSEA in the germline V gene. The CDR3: CSVERGNEQFF. The CDR3 DNA follows: TGCAGCGTTGAACGGGGTAATGAGCAGTTCTTC.

As DNA, the CDR3 is TGTGCCAGCAGCCTTCTAAAAAATGAAAAACTGTTTTTT. Its translation is CASSLLKNEKLFF. The chain combines TRBV4-2 with TRBJ1-4, with D uncertain. The CDR3 spans 13 residues. Germline V lookup: CDR1 LGHNA, CDR2 YNFKEQ. Deletions cut 4 bases from V and 5 bases from J, with 8 bases between.

This clone has a handful of counts. This chain connects TRBV5-1 to TRBJ1-2; D is perhaps TRBD1 (6 bases). The CDR3 has 13 amino acids. CDR1 SGHRS and CDR2 YFSETQ come from the germline V gene. Trimming cost V 2 bases and J 4 bases, with 9 bases left between them. CDR3 loop: CASSLGQLYGYTF. CDR3 DNA: TGCGCCAGCAGCTTAGGACAGCTCTATGGCTACACCTTC.

This clone was detected a few times. This chain connects TRBV13 to TRBJ2-5; a weak D match, TRBD2 (6 bases). Gene TRBJ2-7 matches the end of the DNA better, so the J call may be wrong. Germline CDR1 reads PRHDT; CDR2 reads FYEKMQ (reference sequence). The CDR3 extends over 17 amino acids. In nucleotides, the CDR3 is TGTGCCAGCAGCTTAAGATTGTCCGGGACTGACACCTACGAGCAGTACTTC. It translates to CASSLRLSGTDTYEQYF.